The 20 T cell receptor beta chains reported below all come from one sample, sequenced in a study of T cells in localized non-small cell lung cancer. Libraries were prepared by immunoSEQ multiplex PCR; TCRdb keeps only in-frame clonotypes and omits some of them. The table has around 9,800 clones, just under 45% seen once. The starting material was lymph node tissue, obtained before any cancer treatment. The receptors were gathered from a woman aged 40 to 75 with stage I lung adenocarcinoma.

V usage is TRBV11-3 and J usage is TRBJ2-5; D is uncertain. The CDR3 has 14 residues. Germline-derived CDR1 and CDR2 are SGHNT and YENEEA. The ends were cut back, 0 bases at V and 2 bases at J, with 7 bases in the middle. The CDR3 loop reads CASSLDRGQETQYF. The CDR3 region has the DNA TGTGCCAGCAGCTTAGATCGAGGTCAAGAGACCCAGTACTTC.

In this sample, this clone turned up a few times. The genes are TRBV11-3 and TRBJ1-2; 9 nucleotides align to TRBD1. The CDR3 runs 16 residues. Germline values: CDR1 SGHNT, CDR2 YENEEA. Germline trimming cut 3 bases from V and 7 bases from J; bases unmatched to any gene: 12. The CDR3 loop is CASSFTGGAISFGYTF. CDR3 DNA: TGTGCCAGCAGCTTCACAGGGGGCGCAATCTCTTTTGGCTACACCTTC.

This chain joins TRBV29-1 and TRBJ2-7; possible D gene TRBD2, 6 bases. From germline, CDR1 is SQVTM and CDR2 ANQGSEA. This CDR3 is built from 14 residues. Trimming took off 4 bases at V and 6 bases at J, with 19 bases between the two ends. The CDR3 coding sequence is TGCAGCGTTGGCCGGGACTCTCCTTCAGGCGAGCAGTACTTC. Protein sequence: CSVGRDSPSGEQYF.

In this sample, this clone turned up a few times. The chain employs TRBV18 and TRBJ2-1; no firm D call. The V end was cut by 3 bases, the J end by 2 bases, with 11 bases between. This CDR3 comprises 15 residues. Looked up from germline, CDR1 is KGHSH and CDR2 is LQKENI. The CDR3 loop is CASSPSTVTYNEQFF. The CDR3 DNA reads TGTGCCAGCTCACCTTCAACGGTTACCTACAATGAGCAGTTCTTC.

This clone turned up a few times. The genes are TRBV9 and TRBJ2-4, with TRBD1 matching over 10 bases. The V gene's germline CDR1 is SGDLS and CDR2 YYNGEE. V lost 4 bases and J lost 2; bases outside the gene matches: 6. CDR3 length: 16 amino acids. The CDR3 nucleotides read TGTGCCAGCAGCCCCCGGACAGGGGGGACCAAAAACATTCAGTACTTC. It codes for CASSPRTGGTKNIQYF.

The gene calls are TRBV12-5 and TRBJ2-7; D is ambiguous. The germline V gene encodes CDR1 LGHNT and CDR2 FRNRAP. Trimming pared 0 bases from V and 2 bases from J, leaving 11 bases between. The CDR3 length is 15 residues. CDR3 coding DNA: TGTGCTAGTGGTTTGGTACTTGCACCAACCTACGAGCAGTACTTC. Translation: CASGLVLAPTYEQYF.

The chain has TRBV15 and TRBJ1-1; D gene unclear. V lost 0 bases and J 0 bases, leaving 8 bases between the germline ends. Germline assignment: CDR1 LNHNV and CDR2 YYDKDF (reference sequence). CDR3 size: 15 residues. CDR3 DNA: TGTGCCACCAGCAGAGATCGAGGGTTGAACACTGAAGCTTTCTTT. It yields the protein CATSRDRGLNTEAFF.

The chain recombines TRBV25-1 with TRBJ1-1, with D uncertain. CDR3 length: 16 amino acids. Germline V gene sequence: CDR1 MGHDK, CDR2 SYGVNS. V lost 1 base and J 8 bases, leaving 20 bases between the germline ends. The CDR3 reads CASSELEVVWEGEAFF. As DNA, the CDR3 is TGTGCCAGCAGTGAATTGGAAGTGGTCTGGGAAGGAGAAGCTTTCTTT.

The chain combines TRBV19 with TRBJ2-3, with D possibly being TRBD2 (6 bases). The germline gives CDR1 LNHDA, CDR2 SQIVND (reference sequence). The CDR3 length is 15 residues. The V gene lost 5 bases and the J gene lost 1 base, with 13 bases spanning the gap. In DNA, the CDR3 is TGTGCCAGTAGTCAGATAAGCGGGCGCACAGATACGCAGTATTTT. Protein product: CASSQISGRTDTQYF.

In this sample, this clone turned up a few times. The germline gene is not matched at one end of the junction; a read error may be the cause. This chain uses TRBV9 with TRBJ1-2; D is undetermined. The CDR3 length is 14 residues. Germline CDR1 is SGDLS and CDR2 is YYNGEE. CDR3 region: CVSSVRVSNYGYTF. The CDR3 nucleotides read TGTGTCAGCAGCGTCCGGGTCTCAAACTATGGCTACACCTTC.

This clone was seen a few times. V usage is TRBV2 and J usage is TRBJ1-5; no clear D gene. This CDR3 contains 14 residues. V lost 7 bases to trimming and J lost 7 bases, with 17 bases between them. Germline V CDR1 and CDR2: SNHLY, FYNNEI. The CDR3 bases are TGTGCCAGCAATCTAGACCGTGCTTCGCAGCCCCAGCATTTT. This translates into CASNLDRASQPQHF.

This clone showed up just a few times. An end of the junction differs from the germline gene, which may be a read error. The chain carries TRBV11-3 and TRBJ1-2; D is uncertain. The CDR3 loop spans 14 amino acids. Germline CDR1 SGHNT, CDR2 YENEEA. The CDR3 DNA is TGTGCTAGCAGCCGGGTCGCACCCGGGGATGGCTACACCTTC. Protein sequence: CASSRVAPGDGYTF.

This clone was found a few times. V is TRBV6-8 and J is TRBJ2-3; unclear D gene. Trimming removed 3 bases from V and 0 bases from J, with 7 bases in between. The germline gives CDR1 MNHGY, CDR2 SAAAGT. The CDR3 spans 14 residues. The CDR3 coding sequence is TGTGCCAGCAGTTATTCTCCTAGCACAGATACGCAGTATTTT. It codes for CASSYSPSTDTQYF.

In its sample, this clone was seen a few times. The CDR3 DNA is TGTGCCAGCAGCCAACAGCGGGGAAAAAATGAGCAGTTCTTC. It codes for CASSQQRGKNEQFF. The chain uses TRBV11-3 and TRBJ2-1, with 7 nucleotides matching TRBD2. The ends lost 5 bases at V and 7 bases at J; junction bases unmatched: 8. This CDR3 contains 14 residues. The V gene's germline CDR1 is SGHNT and CDR2 YENEEA.

This clone was counted between two and nine times. CDR3 sequence: CASSESAGLAGTGELFF. The CDR3 region has the DNA TGTGCCAGCAGCGAATCAGCAGGGCTTGCAGGAACCGGGGAGCTGTTTTTT. The chain recombines TRBV11-3 with TRBJ2-2; D is perhaps TRBD1 (5 bases). Looked up from germline, CDR1 is SGHNT and CDR2 is YENEEA. The CDR3 contains 17 residues. V lost 5 bases to trimming and J lost 5 bases, with 21 bases between them.

This clone was picked up a small number of times. V is TRBV30 and J is TRBJ1-6, with D unresolved. CDR1 and CDR2 from the germline V gene are GTSNPN and SVGIG (reference sequence). The length of the CDR3 is 17 residues. The V gene lost 3 bases and the J gene lost 2 bases, with 17 bases spanning the gap. DNA for the CDR3: TGTGCCTGGAGAGATACAGATCTCGGGACCTATAATTCACCCCTCCACTTT. This translates into CAWRDTDLGTYNSPLHF.

This clone was picked up a small number of times. The genes are TRBV11-3 and TRBJ2-7, with D unclear. V was cut by 1 base and J by 0 bases, with 10 bases left in between. The CDR3 loop spans 15 amino acids. Germline CDR1 is SGHNT and CDR2 is YENEEA. CDR3 DNA: TGTGCCAGCAGCTTAGGCGGATCCAGCTCCTACGAGCAGTACTTC. Residues: CASSLGGSSSYEQYF.

The V call is TRBV12-5, the J call TRBJ2-1, with a weak D call TRBD2 (6 bases). Trimming cost V 3 bases and J 8 bases, with 17 bases left between them. Germline V gene sequence: CDR1 LGHNT, CDR2 FRNRAP. CDR3 length: 15 residues. The chain's CDR3 is CASGFGLPPEDEQFF. For the CDR3, the DNA is TGTGCTAGTGGTTTTGGACTACCTCCCGAGGATGAGCAGTTCTTC.

The V gene is TRBV6-8, the J gene TRBJ1-1, with 8 bases aligning to TRBD1. The CDR3 has 15 amino acids. J gave up 4 bases and V 5 bases, and 9 bases lay outside the gene matches. Germline V gene data show CDR1 as MNHGY and CDR2 as SAAAGT. CDR3 nucleotide sequence: TGTGCCAGCAGTGAGCAGGAACAGGGGGGCACTGAAGCTTTCTTT. Residues: CASSEQEQGGTEAFF.

A few counts support this clone. The rearrangement uses TRBV6-8 and TRBJ1-6, with no clear D. Trimming pared 6 bases from V and 5 bases from J, leaving 17 bases between. CDR3 length: 16 residues. Germline V CDR1 and CDR2: MNHGY, SAAAGT. CDR3 bases: TGTGCCAGCAGCTCTATCGGCGGGTCCCATAATTCACCCCTCCACTTT. Translation gives CASSSIGGSHNSPLHF.